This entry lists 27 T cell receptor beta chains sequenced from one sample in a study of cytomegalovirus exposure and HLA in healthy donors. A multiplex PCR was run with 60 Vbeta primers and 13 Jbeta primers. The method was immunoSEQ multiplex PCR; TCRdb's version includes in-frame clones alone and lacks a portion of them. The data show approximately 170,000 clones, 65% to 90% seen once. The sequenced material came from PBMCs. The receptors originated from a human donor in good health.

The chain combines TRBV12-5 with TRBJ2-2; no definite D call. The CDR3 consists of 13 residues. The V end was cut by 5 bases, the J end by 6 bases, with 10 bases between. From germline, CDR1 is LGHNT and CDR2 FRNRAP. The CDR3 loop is CASGPPRSGELFF. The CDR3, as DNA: TGTGCTAGTGGTCCCCCGCGATCCGGGGAGCTGTTTTTT.

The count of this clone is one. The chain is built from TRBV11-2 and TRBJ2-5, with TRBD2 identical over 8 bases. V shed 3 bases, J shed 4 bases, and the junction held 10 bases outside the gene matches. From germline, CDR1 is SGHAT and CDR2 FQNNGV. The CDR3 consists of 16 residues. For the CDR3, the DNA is TGTGCCAGCAGCTTTAGCGGGGACTCCCTTGGAGAGACCCAGTACTTC. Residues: CASSFSGDSLGETQYF.

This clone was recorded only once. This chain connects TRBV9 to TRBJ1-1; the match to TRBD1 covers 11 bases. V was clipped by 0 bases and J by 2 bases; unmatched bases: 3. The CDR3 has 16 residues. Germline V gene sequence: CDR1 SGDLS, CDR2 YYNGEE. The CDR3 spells CASSVAGTGGNTEAFF. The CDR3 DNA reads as TGTGCCAGCAGCGTAGCGGGGACAGGGGGAAACACTGAAGCTTTCTTT.

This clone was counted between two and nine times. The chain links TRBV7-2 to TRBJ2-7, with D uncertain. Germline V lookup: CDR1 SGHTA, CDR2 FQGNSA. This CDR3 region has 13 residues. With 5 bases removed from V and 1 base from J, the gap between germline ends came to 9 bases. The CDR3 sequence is CASSPRQSYEQYF. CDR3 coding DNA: TGTGCCAGCAGCCCGCGCCAATCCTACGAGCAGTACTTC.

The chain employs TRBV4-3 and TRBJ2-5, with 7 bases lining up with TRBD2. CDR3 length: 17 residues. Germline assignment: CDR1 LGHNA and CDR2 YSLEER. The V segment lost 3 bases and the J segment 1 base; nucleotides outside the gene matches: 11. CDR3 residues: CASSQDTAGRLQETQYF. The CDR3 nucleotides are TGCGCCAGCAGCCAGGATACAGCGGGACGGCTCCAAGAGACCCAGTACTTC.

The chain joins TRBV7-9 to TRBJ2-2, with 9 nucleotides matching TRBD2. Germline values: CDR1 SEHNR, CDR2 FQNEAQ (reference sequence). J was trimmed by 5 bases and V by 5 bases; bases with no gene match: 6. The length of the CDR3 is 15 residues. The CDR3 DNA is TGTGCCAGCAGCAGGCTAGCGGGGACAACCGGGGAGCTGTTTTTT. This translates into CASSRLAGTTGELFF. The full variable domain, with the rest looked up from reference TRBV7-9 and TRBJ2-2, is DTGVSQNPRHKITKRGQNVTFRCDPISEHNRLYWYRQTLGQGPEFLTYFQNEAQLEKSRLLSDRFSAERPKGSFSTLEIQRTEQGDSAMYLCASSRLAGTTGELFFGEGSRLTVL.

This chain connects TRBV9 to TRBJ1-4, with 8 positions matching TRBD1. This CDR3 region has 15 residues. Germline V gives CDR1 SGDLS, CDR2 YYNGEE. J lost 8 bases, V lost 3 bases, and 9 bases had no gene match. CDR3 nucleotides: TGTGCCAGCAGCGAGTTACAGGGGGGTTCGGAAAAACTGTTTTTT. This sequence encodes CASSELQGGSEKLFF.

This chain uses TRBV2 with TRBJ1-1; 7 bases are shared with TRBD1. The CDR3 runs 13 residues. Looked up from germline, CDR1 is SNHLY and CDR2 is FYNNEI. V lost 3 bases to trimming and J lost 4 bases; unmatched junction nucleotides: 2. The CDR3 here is CASSDYRGTEAFF. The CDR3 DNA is TGTGCCAGCAGTGATTACAGGGGCACTGAAGCTTTCTTT. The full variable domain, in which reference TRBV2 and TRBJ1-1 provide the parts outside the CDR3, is EPEVTQTPSHQVTQMGQEVILRCVPISNHLYFYWYRQILGQKVEFLVSFYNNEISEKSEIFDDQFSVERPDGSNFTLKIRSTKLEDSAMYFCASSDYRGTEAFFGQGTRLTVV.

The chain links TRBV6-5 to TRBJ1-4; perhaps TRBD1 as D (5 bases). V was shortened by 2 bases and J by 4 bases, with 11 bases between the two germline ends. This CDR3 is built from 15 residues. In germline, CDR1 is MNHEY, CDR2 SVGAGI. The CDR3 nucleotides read TGTGCCAGCAGTTACACTGCAGGGCTTAATGAAAAACTGTTTTTT. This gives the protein CASSYTAGLNEKLFF.

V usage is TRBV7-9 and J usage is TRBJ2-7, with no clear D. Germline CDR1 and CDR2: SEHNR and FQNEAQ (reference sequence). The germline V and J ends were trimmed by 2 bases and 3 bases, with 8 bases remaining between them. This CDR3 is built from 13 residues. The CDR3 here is CASSLFDNYEQYF. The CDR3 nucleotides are TGTGCCAGCAGCTTATTCGACAACTACGAGCAGTACTTC.

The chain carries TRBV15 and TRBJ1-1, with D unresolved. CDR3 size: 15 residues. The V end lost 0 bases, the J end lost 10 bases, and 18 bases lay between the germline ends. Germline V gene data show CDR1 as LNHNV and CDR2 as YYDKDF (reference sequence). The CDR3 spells CATSREPAPPSGAFF. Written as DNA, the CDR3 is TGTGCCACCAGCAGAGAGCCGGCCCCTCCAAGCGGAGCTTTCTTT.

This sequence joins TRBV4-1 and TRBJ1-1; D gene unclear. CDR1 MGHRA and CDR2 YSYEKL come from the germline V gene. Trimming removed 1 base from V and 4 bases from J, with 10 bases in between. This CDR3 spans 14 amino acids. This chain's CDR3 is CASSQGVTGTEAFF. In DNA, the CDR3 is TGCGCCAGCAGCCAAGGGGTAACGGGCACTGAAGCTTTCTTT.

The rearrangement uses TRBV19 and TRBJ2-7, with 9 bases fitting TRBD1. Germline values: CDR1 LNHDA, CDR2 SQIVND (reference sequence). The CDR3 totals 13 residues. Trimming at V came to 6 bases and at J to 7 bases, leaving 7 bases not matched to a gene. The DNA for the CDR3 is TGTGCCAGTAGGGCACAGGGGGCGCGGGAGCAGTACTTC. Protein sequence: CASRAQGAREQYF.

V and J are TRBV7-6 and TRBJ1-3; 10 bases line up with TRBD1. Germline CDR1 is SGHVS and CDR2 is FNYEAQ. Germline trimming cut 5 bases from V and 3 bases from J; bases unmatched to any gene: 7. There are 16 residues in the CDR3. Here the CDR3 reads CASSTPGQGFGNTIYF. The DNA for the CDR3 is TGTGCCAGCAGCACCCCGGGACAGGGGTTTGGAAACACCATATATTTT.

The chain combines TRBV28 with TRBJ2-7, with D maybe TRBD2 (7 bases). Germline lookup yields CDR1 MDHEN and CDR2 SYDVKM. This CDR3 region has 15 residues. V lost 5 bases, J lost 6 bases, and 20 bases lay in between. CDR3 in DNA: TGTGCCAGCAGTCTGGCTGGGGGGGCGCTTCGCGAGCAGTACTTC. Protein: CASSLAGGALREQYF.

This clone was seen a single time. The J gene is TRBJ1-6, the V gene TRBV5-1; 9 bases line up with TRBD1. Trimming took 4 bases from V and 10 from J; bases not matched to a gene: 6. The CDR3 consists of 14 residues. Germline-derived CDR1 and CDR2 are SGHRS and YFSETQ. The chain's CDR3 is CASSPGTGLSPLHF. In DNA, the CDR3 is TGCGCCAGCAGCCCCGGGACAGGGCTCTCACCCCTCCACTTT.

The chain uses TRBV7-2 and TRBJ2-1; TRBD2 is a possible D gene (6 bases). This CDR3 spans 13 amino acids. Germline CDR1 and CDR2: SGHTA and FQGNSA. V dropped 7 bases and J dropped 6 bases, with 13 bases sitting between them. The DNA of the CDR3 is TGTGCCAGCACCACCTGGCGGGGCAATGAGCAGTTCTTC. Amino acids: CASTTWRGNEQFF.

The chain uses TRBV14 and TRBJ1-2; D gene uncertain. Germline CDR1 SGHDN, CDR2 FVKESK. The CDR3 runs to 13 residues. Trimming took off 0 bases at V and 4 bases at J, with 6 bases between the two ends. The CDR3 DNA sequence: TGTGCCAGCAGCCAAGACAGAACCTATGGCTACACCTTC. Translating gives CASSQDRTYGYTF.

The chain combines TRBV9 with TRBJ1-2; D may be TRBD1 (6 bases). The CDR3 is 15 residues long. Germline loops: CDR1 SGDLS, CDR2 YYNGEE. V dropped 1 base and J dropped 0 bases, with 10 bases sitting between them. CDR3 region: CASSVSGQPNYGYTF. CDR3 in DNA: TGTGCCAGCAGCGTATCGGGACAACCTAACTATGGCTACACCTTC.

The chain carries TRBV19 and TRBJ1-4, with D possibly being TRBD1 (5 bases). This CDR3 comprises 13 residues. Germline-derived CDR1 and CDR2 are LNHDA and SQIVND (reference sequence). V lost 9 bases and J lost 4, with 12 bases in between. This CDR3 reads CASTTVINEKLFF. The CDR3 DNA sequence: TGTGCCAGCACGACAGTAATTAATGAAAAACTGTTTTTT.

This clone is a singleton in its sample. Written as DNA, the CDR3 is TGTGCCAGTCAGATGGACTACGGACGTGGTGAGCAGTACTTC. This sequence encodes CASQMDYGRGEQYF. This chain links TRBV5-6 with TRBJ2-5; the D gene is possibly TRBD2 (6 bases). Germline V gene lookup returns CDR1 SGHDT and CDR2 YYEEEE. Trimming stripped 8 bases from V and 11 bases from J, with 25 bases between. The CDR3 length is 14 residues.

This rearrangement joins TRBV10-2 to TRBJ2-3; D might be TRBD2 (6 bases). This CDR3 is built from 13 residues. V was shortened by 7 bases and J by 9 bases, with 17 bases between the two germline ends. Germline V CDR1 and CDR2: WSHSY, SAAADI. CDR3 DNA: TGCGCCAGCACCGAATGGGGGGAGCACACGCAGTATTTT. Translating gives CASTEWGEHTQYF.

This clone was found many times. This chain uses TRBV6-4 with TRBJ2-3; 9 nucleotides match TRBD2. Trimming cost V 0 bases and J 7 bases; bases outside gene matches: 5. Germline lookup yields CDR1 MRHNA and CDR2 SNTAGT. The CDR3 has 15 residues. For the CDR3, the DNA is TGTGCCAGCAGTGACTCGAGCGGGGGGTCACATACGCAGTATTTT. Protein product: CASSDSSGGSHTQYF.

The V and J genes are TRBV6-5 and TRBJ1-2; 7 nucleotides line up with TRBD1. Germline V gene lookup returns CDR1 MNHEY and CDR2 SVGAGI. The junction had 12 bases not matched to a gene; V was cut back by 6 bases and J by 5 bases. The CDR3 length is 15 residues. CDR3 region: CASSRQGLVSYGYTF. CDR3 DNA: TGTGCCAGCAGCCGACAGGGCCTGGTTTCGTATGGCTACACCTTC.

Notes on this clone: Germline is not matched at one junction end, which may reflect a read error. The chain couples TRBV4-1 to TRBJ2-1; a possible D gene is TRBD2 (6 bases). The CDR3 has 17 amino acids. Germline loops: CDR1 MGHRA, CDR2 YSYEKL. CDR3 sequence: CASSQFGGGVLPNKQFF. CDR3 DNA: TGCGCCAGCAGCCAATTCGGCGGCGGGGTTCTCCCCAATAAGCAGTTCTTC.

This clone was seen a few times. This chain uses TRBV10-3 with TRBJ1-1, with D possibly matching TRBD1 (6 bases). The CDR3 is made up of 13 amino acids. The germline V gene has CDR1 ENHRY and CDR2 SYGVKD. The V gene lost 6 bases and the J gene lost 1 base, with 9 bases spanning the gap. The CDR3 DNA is TGTGCCATCAGGGACAGAAGGAACACTGAAGCTTTCTTT. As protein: CAIRDRRNTEAFF.

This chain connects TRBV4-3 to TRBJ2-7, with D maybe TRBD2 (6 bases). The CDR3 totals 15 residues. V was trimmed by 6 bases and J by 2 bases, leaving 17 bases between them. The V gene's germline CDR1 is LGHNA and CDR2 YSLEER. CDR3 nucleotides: TGCGCCAGCAGTCGAACGTCCGGGGGTACCTACGAGCAGTACTTC. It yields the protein CASSRTSGGTYEQYF.